This TCR beta chain was identified in a study of shared clonotypes between healthy human individuals. The method was immunoSEQ multiplex PCR; TCRdb's version includes in-frame clones alone and lacks a portion of them. In the table there are about 470,000 clones, about four fifths of which are singletons. This CDR3 has 19 amino acids. Germline CDR1 SGHRS, CDR2 YFSETQ. V was pared by 7 bases and J by 4 bases, with 20 bases of the junction left unmatched. The TCR sequence derives from a woman between 40 and 50 years old in good health. Some clones in this sample may be carry-over from other donors' samples. The sample taken for sequencing was PBMCs. This rearrangement joins TRBV5-1 to TRBJ2-2; the match to TRBD2 covers 9 bases. CDR3 residues: CASRRSSVAGGPSTGELFF. CDR3 DNA sequence: TGCGCCAGCCGACGGAGTTCCGTTGCGGGAGGGCCGTCCACCGGGGAGCTGTTTTTT.